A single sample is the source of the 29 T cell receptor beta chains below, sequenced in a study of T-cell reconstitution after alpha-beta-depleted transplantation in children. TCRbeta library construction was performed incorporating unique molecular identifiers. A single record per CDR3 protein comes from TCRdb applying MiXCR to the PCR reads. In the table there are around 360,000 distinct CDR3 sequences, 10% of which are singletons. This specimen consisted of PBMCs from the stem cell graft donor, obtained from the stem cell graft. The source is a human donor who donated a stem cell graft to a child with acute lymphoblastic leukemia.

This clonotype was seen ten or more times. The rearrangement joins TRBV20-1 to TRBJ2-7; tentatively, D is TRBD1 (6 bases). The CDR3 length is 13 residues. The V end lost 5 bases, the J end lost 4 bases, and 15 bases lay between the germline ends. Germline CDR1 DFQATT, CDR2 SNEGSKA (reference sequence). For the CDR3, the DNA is TGCAGTGCTCTGTTACCCCAGGGGTACGAGCAGTACTTC. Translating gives CSALLPQGYEQYF.

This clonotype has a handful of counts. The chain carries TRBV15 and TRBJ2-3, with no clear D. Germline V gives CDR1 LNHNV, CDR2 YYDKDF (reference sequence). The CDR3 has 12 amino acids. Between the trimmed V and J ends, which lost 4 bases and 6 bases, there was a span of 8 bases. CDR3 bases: TGTGCCACCAGCACGCAAGTGGATACGCAGTATTTT. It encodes CATSTQVDTQYF.

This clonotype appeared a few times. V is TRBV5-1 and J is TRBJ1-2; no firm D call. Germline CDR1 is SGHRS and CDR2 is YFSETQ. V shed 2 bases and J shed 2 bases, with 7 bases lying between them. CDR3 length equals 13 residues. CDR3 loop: CASSFGENYGYTF. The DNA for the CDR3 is TGCGCCAGCAGCTTCGGGGAGAACTATGGCTACACCTTC.

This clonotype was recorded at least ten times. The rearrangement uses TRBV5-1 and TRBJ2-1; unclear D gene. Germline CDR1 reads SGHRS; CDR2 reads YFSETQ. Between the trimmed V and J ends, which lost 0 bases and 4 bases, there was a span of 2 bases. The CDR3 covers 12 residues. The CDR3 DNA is TGCGCCAGCAGCTTGGAATACAATGAGCAGTTCTTC. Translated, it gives CASSLEYNEQFF.

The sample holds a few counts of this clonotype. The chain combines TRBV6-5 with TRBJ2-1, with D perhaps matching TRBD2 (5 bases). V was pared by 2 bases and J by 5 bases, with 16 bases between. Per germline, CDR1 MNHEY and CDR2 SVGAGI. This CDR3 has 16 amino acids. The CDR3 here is CASSYGGRGMHNEQFF. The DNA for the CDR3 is TGTGCCAGCAGTTACGGAGGTCGGGGAATGCACAATGAGCAGTTCTTC.

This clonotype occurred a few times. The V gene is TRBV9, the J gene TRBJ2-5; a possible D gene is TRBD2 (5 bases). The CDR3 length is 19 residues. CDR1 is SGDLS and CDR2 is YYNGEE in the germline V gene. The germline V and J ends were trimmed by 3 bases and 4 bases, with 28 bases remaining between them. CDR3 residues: CASSARFGSREGPGETQYF. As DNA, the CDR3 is TGTGCCAGCAGCGCCAGGTTTGGTTCTAGAGAGGGCCCCGGAGAGACCCAGTACTTC.

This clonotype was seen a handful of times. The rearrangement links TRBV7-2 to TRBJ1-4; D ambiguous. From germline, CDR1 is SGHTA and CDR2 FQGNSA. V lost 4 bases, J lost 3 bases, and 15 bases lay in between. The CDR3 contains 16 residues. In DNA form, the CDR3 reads TGTGCCAGCAGCTCGGGTTTGAGGCCTCCTAATGAAAAACTGTTTTTT. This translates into CASSSGLRPPNEKLFF.

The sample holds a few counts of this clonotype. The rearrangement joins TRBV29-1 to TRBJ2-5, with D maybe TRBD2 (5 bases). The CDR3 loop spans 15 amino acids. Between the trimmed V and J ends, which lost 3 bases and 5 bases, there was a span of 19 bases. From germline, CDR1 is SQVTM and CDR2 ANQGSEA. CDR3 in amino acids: CSVDRLAQQGETQYF. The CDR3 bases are TGCAGCGTTGACCGGCTAGCCCAACAAGGGGAGACCCAGTACTTC.

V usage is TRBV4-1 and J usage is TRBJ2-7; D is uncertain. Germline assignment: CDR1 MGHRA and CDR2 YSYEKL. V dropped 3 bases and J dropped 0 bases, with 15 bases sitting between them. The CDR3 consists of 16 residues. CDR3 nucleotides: TGCGCCAGCAGCCACTCGGGTGGCGGAAGCTCCTACGAGCAGTACTTC. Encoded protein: CASSHSGGGSSYEQYF.

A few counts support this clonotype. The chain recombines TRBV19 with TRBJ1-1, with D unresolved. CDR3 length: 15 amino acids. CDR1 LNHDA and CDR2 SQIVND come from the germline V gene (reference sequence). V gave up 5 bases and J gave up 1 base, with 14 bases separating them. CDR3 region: CASSVYLKPNTEAFF. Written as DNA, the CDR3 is TGTGCCAGTAGTGTCTACCTTAAACCGAACACTGAAGCTTTCTTT.

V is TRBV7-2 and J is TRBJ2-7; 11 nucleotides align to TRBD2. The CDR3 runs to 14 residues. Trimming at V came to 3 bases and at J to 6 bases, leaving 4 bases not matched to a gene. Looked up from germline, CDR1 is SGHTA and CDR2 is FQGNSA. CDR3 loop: CASSLTSGKSEQYF. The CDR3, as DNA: TGTGCCAGCAGCTTGACTAGCGGGAAAAGCGAGCAGTACTTC.

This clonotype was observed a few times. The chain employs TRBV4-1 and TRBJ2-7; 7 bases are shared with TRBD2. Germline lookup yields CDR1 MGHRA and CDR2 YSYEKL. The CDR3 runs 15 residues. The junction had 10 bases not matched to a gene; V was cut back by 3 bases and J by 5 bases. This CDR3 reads CASSQERTRDHEQYF. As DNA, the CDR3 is TGCGCCAGCAGCCAGGAACGGACTAGAGACCACGAGCAGTACTTC.

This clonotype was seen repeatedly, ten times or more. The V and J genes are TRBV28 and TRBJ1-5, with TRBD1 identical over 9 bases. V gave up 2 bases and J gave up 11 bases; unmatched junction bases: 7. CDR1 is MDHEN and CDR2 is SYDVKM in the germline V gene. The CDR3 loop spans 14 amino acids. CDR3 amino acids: CASSLTGGPTAQHF. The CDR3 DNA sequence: TGTGCCAGCAGTTTAACAGGGGGCCCCACGGCCCAGCATTTT.

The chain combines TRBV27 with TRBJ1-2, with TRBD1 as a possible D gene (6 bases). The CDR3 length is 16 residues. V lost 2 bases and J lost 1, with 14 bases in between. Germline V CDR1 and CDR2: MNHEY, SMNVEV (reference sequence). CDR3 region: CASSLSTGRSNYGYTF. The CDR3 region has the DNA TGTGCCAGCAGTTTAAGCACAGGGAGGAGTAACTATGGCTACACCTTC.

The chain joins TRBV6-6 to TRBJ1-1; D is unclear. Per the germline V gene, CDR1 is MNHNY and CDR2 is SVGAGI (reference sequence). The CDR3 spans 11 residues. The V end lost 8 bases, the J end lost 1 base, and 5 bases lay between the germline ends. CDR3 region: CASDSNTEAFF. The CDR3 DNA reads TGTGCCAGCGATTCGAACACTGAAGCTTTCTTT.

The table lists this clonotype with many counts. The DNA of the CDR3 is TGCGCCAGCAGCTTGGGGGCCACGCGCGGTCCCTACGAGCAGTACTTC. Amino acids: CASSLGATRGPYEQYF. This chain connects TRBV5-1 to TRBJ2-7; no definite D call. Germline lookup yields CDR1 SGHRS and CDR2 YFSETQ. With 0 bases removed from V and 2 bases from J, the gap between germline ends came to 15 bases. This CDR3 comprises 16 residues.

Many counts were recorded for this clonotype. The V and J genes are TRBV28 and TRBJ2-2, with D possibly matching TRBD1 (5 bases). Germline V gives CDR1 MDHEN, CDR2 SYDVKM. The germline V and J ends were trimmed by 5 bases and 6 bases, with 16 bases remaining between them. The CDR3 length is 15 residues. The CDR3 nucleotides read TGTGCCAGCAGTCCTCGGGCAGGGCCTTCCGGGGAGCTGTTTTTT. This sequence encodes CASSPRAGPSGELFF.

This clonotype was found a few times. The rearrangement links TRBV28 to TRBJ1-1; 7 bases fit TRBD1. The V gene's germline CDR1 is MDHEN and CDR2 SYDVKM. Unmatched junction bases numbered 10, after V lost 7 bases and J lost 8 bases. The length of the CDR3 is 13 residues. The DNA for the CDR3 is TGTGCCAGCAACATGAGGGGGCGAAGAGAAGCTTTCTTT. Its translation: CASNMRGRREAFF.

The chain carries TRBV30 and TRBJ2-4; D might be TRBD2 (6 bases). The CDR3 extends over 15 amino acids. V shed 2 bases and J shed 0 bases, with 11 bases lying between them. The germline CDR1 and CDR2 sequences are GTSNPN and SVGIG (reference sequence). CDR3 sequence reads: CAWSKPAGAKNIQYF. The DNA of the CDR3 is TGTGCCTGGAGTAAACCAGCGGGAGCCAAAAACATTCAGTACTTC.

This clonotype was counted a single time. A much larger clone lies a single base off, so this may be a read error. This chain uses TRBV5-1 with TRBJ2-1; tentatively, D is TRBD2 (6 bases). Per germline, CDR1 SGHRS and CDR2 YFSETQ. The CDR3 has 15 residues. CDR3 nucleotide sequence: TGCGCCGGCAGCTGGGCGATGACTCGTCAGGGAGGCGAGTTCTTC. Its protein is CAGSWAMTRQGGEFF.

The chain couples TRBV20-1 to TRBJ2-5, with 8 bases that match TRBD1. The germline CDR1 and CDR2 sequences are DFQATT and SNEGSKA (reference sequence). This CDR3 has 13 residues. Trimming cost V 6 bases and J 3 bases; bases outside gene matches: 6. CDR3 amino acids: CSAHRGTKETQYF. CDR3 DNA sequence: TGCAGTGCCCACAGGGGGACAAAAGAGACCCAGTACTTC.

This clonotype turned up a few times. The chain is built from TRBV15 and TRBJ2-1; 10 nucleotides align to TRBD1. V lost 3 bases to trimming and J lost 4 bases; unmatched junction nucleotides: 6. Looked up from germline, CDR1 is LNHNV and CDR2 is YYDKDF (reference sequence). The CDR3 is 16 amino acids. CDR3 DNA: TGTGCCACCAGCAGTGGGACAGGGGTCTCATACAATGAGCAGTTCTTC. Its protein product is CATSSGTGVSYNEQFF.

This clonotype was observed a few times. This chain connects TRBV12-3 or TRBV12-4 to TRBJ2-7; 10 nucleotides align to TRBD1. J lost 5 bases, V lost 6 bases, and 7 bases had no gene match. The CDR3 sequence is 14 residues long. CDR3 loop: CASSDGDRGNEQYF. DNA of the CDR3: TGTGCCAGCAGCGACGGGGACAGGGGTAACGAGCAGTACTTC.

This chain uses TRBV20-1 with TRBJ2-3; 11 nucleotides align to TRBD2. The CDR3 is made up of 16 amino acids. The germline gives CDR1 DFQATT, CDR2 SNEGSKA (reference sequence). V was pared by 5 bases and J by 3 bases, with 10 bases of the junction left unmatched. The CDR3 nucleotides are TGCAGTGCTCCAAAACTAGCGGGAGTCGCAACAGATACGCAGTATTTT. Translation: CSAPKLAGVATDTQYF.

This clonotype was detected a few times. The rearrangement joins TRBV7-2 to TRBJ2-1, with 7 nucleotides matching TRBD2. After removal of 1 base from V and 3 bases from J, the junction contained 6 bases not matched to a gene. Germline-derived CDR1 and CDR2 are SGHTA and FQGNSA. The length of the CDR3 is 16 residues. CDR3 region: CASSLDWASGYNEQFF. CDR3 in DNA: TGTGCCAGCAGCTTAGATTGGGCTAGCGGCTACAATGAGCAGTTCTTC. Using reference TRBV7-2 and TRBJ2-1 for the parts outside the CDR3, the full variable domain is GAGVSQSPSNKVTEKGKDVELRCDPISGHTALYWYRQSLGQGLEFLIYFQGNSAPDKSGLPSDRFSAERTGGSVSTLTIQRTQQEDSAVYLCASSLDWASGYNEQFFGPGTRLTVL.

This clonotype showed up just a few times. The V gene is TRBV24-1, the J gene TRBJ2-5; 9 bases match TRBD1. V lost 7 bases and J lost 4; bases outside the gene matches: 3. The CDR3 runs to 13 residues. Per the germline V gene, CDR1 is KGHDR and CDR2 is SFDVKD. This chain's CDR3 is CATSTGGAETQYF. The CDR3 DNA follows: TGTGCCACCAGCACAGGGGGCGCAGAGACCCAGTACTTC.

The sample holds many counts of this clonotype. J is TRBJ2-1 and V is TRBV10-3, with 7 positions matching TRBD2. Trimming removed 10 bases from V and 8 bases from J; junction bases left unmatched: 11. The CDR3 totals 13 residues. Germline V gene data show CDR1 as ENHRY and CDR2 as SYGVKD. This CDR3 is CATGETSIDEQFF. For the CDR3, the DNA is TGTGCCACAGGAGAGACTAGCATCGATGAGCAGTTCTTC.

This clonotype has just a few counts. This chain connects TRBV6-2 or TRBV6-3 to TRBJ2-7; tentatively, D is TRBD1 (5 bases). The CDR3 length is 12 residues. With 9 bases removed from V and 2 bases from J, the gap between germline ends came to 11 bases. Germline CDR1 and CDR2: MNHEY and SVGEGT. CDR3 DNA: TGTGCCAGTACATGGACACCCTACGAGCAGTACTTC. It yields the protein CASTWTPYEQYF.

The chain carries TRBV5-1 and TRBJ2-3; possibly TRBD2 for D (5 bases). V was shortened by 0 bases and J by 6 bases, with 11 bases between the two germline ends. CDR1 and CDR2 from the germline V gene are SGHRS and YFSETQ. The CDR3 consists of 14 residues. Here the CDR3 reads CASSLDRGWDTQYF. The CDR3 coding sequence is TGCGCCAGCAGCTTGGACCGGGGTTGGGATACGCAGTATTTT.